Shown below are 23 T cell receptor beta chains from a single sample sequenced in a study of OX40 agonist ivuxolimab in advanced cancers. Receptor libraries were prepared by the immunoSEQ multiplex PCR assay. The clones in this table, taken by TCRdb from immuneACCESS, are in-frame only. Not every clone is retained; where verified, under half of the shortfall comes from an unresolved V gene, and the cause of the rest is unknown. This sample has tens of thousands of clones in its table, and roughly 90% of those were observed once. Together, the top ten hold about 5% of the sample. The source material was CD4+ or CD8+ T cells sorted from blood, sampled in a trial of the OX40 agonist ivuxolimab. These receptors were obtained from an adult with an advanced solid tumor such as melanoma, head and neck, liver or kidney cancer.

The V and J genes are TRBV7-2 and TRBJ2-5; 12 positions agree with TRBD2. The V gene's germline CDR1 is SGHTA and CDR2 FQGNSA. CDR3 length: 14 residues. J gave up 5 bases and V 5 bases, and 3 bases lay outside the gene matches. CDR3 coding DNA: TGTGCCAGCAGCACCGGACTAGCGGGGGAGACCCAGTACTTC. Amino acid sequence: CASSTGLAGETQYF.

V and J are TRBV5-4 and TRBJ2-2, with 8 bases fitting TRBD2. CDR1 SGHNT and CDR2 YYREEE come from the germline V gene (reference sequence). The CDR3 is 16 amino acids. Germline trimming cut 0 bases from V and 5 bases from J; bases unmatched to any gene: 6. Written as DNA, the CDR3 is TGTGCCAGCAGCTTGGGGACTAGCAGAGGGACCGGGGAGCTGTTTTTT. Its protein product is CASSLGTSRGTGELFF.

V gene TRBV13 combines with J gene TRBJ2-1, with D perhaps matching TRBD2 (6 bases). The V gene lost 0 bases and the J gene lost 0 bases, with 15 bases spanning the gap. CDR1 is PRHDT, CDR2 FYEKMQ, per germline (reference sequence). This CDR3 spans 18 amino acids. The CDR3, as DNA: TGTGCCAGCAGCTTAGGGGGGACTTCCACGAGCTCCTACAATGAGCAGTTCTTC. Protein: CASSLGGTSTSSYNEQFF. Full variable domain (rest looked up from reference TRBV13 and TRBJ2-1): AAGVIQSPRHLIKEKRETATLKCYPIPRHDTVYWYQQGPGQDPQFLISFYEKMQSDKGSIPDRFSAQQFSDYHSELNMSSLELGDSALYFCASSLGGTSTSSYNEQFFGPGTRLTVL.

Here the CDR3 DNA reads TGTGCCAGCAGCCCCACCGGGACAGGCCGCTCTGGAAACACCATATATTTT. Translation gives CASSPTGTGRSGNTIYF. The chain combines TRBV9 with TRBJ1-3, with 8 bases that match TRBD1. This CDR3 contains 17 residues. In germline, CDR1 is SGDLS, CDR2 YYNGEE. J was trimmed by 0 bases and V by 4 bases; bases with no gene match: 9.

This clone was observed a few times. The chain employs TRBV11-2 and TRBJ2-1, with 12 positions matching TRBD2. Germline V gene data show CDR1 as SGHAT and CDR2 as FQNNGV. After removal of 0 bases from V and 9 bases from J, the junction contained 3 bases not matched to a gene. CDR3 length: 15 amino acids. CDR3 protein: CASSLDRLAGVEQFF. CDR3 in DNA: TGTGCCAGCAGCTTAGATCGACTAGCGGGGGTTGAGCAGTTCTTC.

This rearrangement joins TRBV5-1 to TRBJ2-1; TRBD2 agrees at 7 bases. The V and J ends lost 1 base and 13 bases, in that order; junction bases with no gene match: 17. CDR1 and CDR2 from the germline V gene are SGHRS and YFSETQ. The CDR3 is 16 amino acids. CDR3 sequence reads: CASSLFLAASRPNQFF. As DNA, the CDR3 is TGCGCCAGCAGCTTGTTCCTAGCGGCATCCCGCCCCAATCAGTTCTTC.

This chain connects TRBV7-8 to TRBJ1-2; a possible D gene is TRBD1 (5 bases). V was clipped by 1 base and J by 7 bases, with 10 bases between them. There are 13 residues in the CDR3. Germline CDR1 SGHVS, CDR2 FQNEAQ. As DNA, the CDR3 is TGTGCCAGCAGCTTAGATGTCCAGGGTGGCTACACCTTC. Translating gives CASSLDVQGGYTF.

The chain couples TRBV20-1 to TRBJ2-1; 7 bases match TRBD2. From germline, CDR1 is DFQATT and CDR2 SNEGSKA (reference sequence). V lost 3 bases, J lost 8 bases, and 1 base stayed unmatched. The CDR3 is made up of 11 amino acids. The CDR3, as DNA: TGCAGTGCTAGTCGGGGGGATGAGCAGTTCTTC. Protein: CSASRGDEQFF.

J is TRBJ1-1 and V is TRBV10-2; maybe TRBD1 (5 bases). The CDR3 is made up of 13 amino acids. V was cut by 2 bases and J by 1 base, with 5 bases left in between. Per germline, CDR1 WSHSY and CDR2 SAAADI. The CDR3 DNA follows: TGCGCCAGCAGTGAGCAGGGGAACACTGAAGCTTTCTTT. The encoded protein is CASSEQGNTEAFF.

The V and J genes are TRBV7-8 and TRBJ1-4; tentatively, D is TRBD1 (6 bases). V lost 5 bases to trimming and J lost 7 bases, with 17 bases between them. CDR1 SGHVS and CDR2 FQNEAQ come from the germline V gene. This CDR3 contains 15 residues. CDR3 nucleotide sequence: TGTGCCAGCAGCCCCAGACGGGGGGGCGGTGAAAAACTGTTTTTT. This translates into CASSPRRGGGEKLFF.

The rearrangement links TRBV5-6 to TRBJ1-4, with 9 bases aligning to TRBD1. The V segment lost 2 bases and the J segment 0 bases; nucleotides outside the gene matches: 5. The CDR3 sequence is 17 residues long. Germline assignment: CDR1 SGHDT and CDR2 YYEEEE. For the CDR3, the DNA is TGTGCCAGCAGCTTCCTGGGACAGGGTGCAACTAATGAAAAACTGTTTTTT. Amino acid sequence: CASSFLGQGATNEKLFF.

The genes are TRBV4-2 and TRBJ1-1, with D perhaps matching TRBD1 (5 bases). V dropped 1 base and J dropped 0 bases, with 12 bases sitting between them. CDR1 is LGHNA, CDR2 YNFKEQ, per germline. The CDR3 is 16 amino acids. For the CDR3, the DNA is TGTGCCAGCAGCCAAGGGTCGACGGGGGTGAACACTGAAGCTTTCTTT. This encodes CASSQGSTGVNTEAFF.

V gene TRBV12-5 combines with J gene TRBJ2-7, with D hard to call. Trimming took off 7 bases at V and 1 base at J, with 11 bases between the two ends. The CDR3 consists of 13 residues. CDR1 is LGHNT, CDR2 FRNRAP, per germline. DNA for the CDR3: TGTGCTAGTGAAACTGATACATCCTACGAGCAGTACTTC. Translated: CASETDTSYEQYF.

This sequence joins TRBV27 and TRBJ2-3; 11 nucleotides line up with TRBD2. The germline V gene encodes CDR1 MNHEY and CDR2 SMNVEV (reference sequence). The ends lost 8 bases at V and 6 bases at J; junction bases unmatched: 10. This CDR3 is 15 amino acids long. CDR3 in DNA: TGTGCCAGCGGTAGCGGGGGGGCCATGTGGGATACGCAGTATTTT. Translation: CASGSGGAMWDTQYF.

CDR3 region: CASQRNLNTEAFF. The CDR3 DNA reads as TGTGCCAGCCAAAGAAACTTGAACACTGAAGCTTTCTTT. The J gene is TRBJ1-1, the V gene TRBV6-6; D unresolved. The germline V gene has CDR1 MNHNY and CDR2 SVGAGI (reference sequence). CDR3 length: 13 amino acids. The V gene lost 8 bases and the J gene lost 0 bases, with 10 bases spanning the gap.

The genes are TRBV7-8 and TRBJ1-5; perhaps TRBD1 as D (6 bases). Trimming took off 5 bases at V and 1 base at J, with 18 bases between the two ends. This CDR3 region has 17 residues. CDR1 and CDR2 (germline): SGHVS, FQNEAQ. Here the CDR3 reads CASSLTGPGRSNQPQHF. CDR3 in DNA: TGTGCCAGCAGCCTAACAGGGCCGGGTAGGAGCAATCAGCCCCAGCATTTT.

This clone was counted between two and nine times. The chain employs TRBV5-1 and TRBJ2-5; the match to TRBD1 covers 7 bases. From germline, CDR1 is SGHRS and CDR2 YFSETQ. This CDR3 is 15 amino acids long. V lost 4 bases to trimming and J lost 2 bases; unmatched junction nucleotides: 8. This chain's CDR3 is CASSTSTGRQETQYF. In DNA, the CDR3 is TGCGCCAGCAGCACTTCGACAGGGCGACAAGAGACCCAGTACTTC.

Only one count was recorded for this clone. The chain recombines TRBV2 with TRBJ2-1, with unresolved D. Trimming took 8 bases from V and 0 from J, leaving 11 bases between them. The length of the CDR3 is 14 residues. The germline CDR1 and CDR2 sequences are SNHLY and FYNNEI. The CDR3 DNA reads TGTGCCAGCCTCAAAGCGCACTCCTACAATGAGCAGTTCTTC. Its protein is CASLKAHSYNEQFF. Full variable domain (rest looked up from reference TRBV2 and TRBJ2-1): EPEVTQTPSHQVTQMGQEVILRCVPISNHLYFYWYRQILGQKVEFLVSFYNNEISEKSEIFDDQFSVERPDGSNFTLKIRSTKLEDSAMYFCASLKAHSYNEQFFGPGTRLTVL.

A remark on this clone: At one end the junction does not follow the germline gene, possibly because of a read error. The V and J genes are TRBV4-1 and TRBJ2-1; no firm D call. The CDR3 runs 13 residues. Germline assignment: CDR1 MGHRA and CDR2 YSYEKL. The chain's CDR3 is CASNQVMGNEQFF. As DNA, the CDR3 is TGCGCCAGCAACCAAGTAATGGGAAATGAGCAGTTCTTC.

The rearrangement uses TRBV30 and TRBJ1-1; no reliable D call. Germline-derived CDR1 and CDR2 are GTSNPN and SVGIG (reference sequence). Between the trimmed V and J ends, which lost 0 bases and 1 base, there was a span of 6 bases. The CDR3 has 13 residues. CDR3 DNA: TGTGCCTGGAGTGTTGGAGCGAACACTGAAGCTTTCTTT. It yields the protein CAWSVGANTEAFF.

This clone was found a few times. The gene calls are TRBV5-4 and TRBJ1-5, with no clear D. Germline values: CDR1 SGHNT, CDR2 YYREEE (reference sequence). V dropped 0 bases and J dropped 6 bases, with 10 bases sitting between them. The CDR3 sequence is 14 residues long. CDR3 residues: CASSLDGVGQPQHF. Here the CDR3 DNA reads TGTGCCAGCAGCTTGGATGGGGTAGGTCAGCCCCAGCATTTT.

The genes are TRBV9 and TRBJ2-5; TRBD1 is a possible D gene (6 bases). V lost 3 bases, J lost 0 bases, and 12 bases lay in between. The CDR3 is made up of 15 amino acids. CDR1 is SGDLS and CDR2 is YYNGEE in the germline V gene. CDR3 sequence reads: CASSDGQSYQETQYF. CDR3 DNA: TGTGCCAGCAGCGATGGACAGTCATACCAAGAGACCCAGTACTTC.

The chain links TRBV5-1 to TRBJ1-4; the D gene is possibly TRBD1 (5 bases). CDR3 length: 13 residues. The V gene's germline CDR1 is SGHRS and CDR2 YFSETQ. With 1 base removed from V and 8 bases from J, the gap between germline ends came to 9 bases. CDR3 region: CASSLQGREKLFF. The CDR3 region has the DNA TGCGCCAGCAGCTTGCAGGGTAGGGAAAAACTGTTTTTT.